This TCR beta chain was captured by sequencing in a study of shared clonotypes between healthy human individuals. Study context: Each donor's CD8 memory used one plate, CD8 naive two, each CD4 subset three. Study results and caveats: How much donors shared clonotypes was expected to be affected by sequencing depth. Some clonotypes were shared by all four sorted-subset donors, while others were not shared. The non-shared ones had lower generation probabilities than the shared ones.

How the authors handled the data: ImmunoSEQ sequences covered only the junction and lacked quality scores; filtering therefore differed. Sequencing was performed with immunoSEQ multiplex PCR; in TCRdb, only in-frame clones are kept and a portion is missing. D and trimming were read from the DNA, whereas the V and J calls and clone size are those reported in that table. The table has around 990,000 clones, 70% to 85% seen once. Deletions cut 0 bases from V and 5 bases from J, with 5 bases between. The germline V gene encodes CDR1 GTSNPN and CDR2 SVGIG (reference sequence). This CDR3 has 12 residues. Worth noting for this clone: Its antigen is as yet unknown.

Sequencing was done on a sample of memory CD4+ T cells from PBMCs. This sample's subset: CD45RA-negative fraction. The genes are TRBV30 and TRBJ1-3; unclear D gene. The clonotype originates from a man younger than 35 in good health. Some clones in this sample may be carry-over from other donors' samples. CDR3 sequence: CAWSVLRNTIYF. The CDR3 DNA reads as TGTGCCTGGAGTGTACTGAGAAACACCATATATTTT.